A single sample is the source of the 25 T cell receptor beta chains below, sequenced in a study of radiation and T cells in renal cell carcinoma. Sequencing used immunoSEQ multiplex PCR; TCRdb keeps in-frame clones, though not all of them. This sample carries roughly 78,000 clones, roughly 80% of them seen once, and the ten largest clones take roughly 6%. Time point described: blood 2 weeks post-SBRT. This sample's treatment: 15 Gy SBRT to primary tumor, nephrectomy 4 weeks later. This sample comprised blood, obtained from a patient whose treatment included radiotherapy and nephrectomy. These TCRs come from a man in his fifties or sixties with renal cell carcinoma.

Only a few counts were recorded for this clone. The gene calls are TRBV7-9 and TRBJ1-1, with D hard to call. In germline, CDR1 is SEHNR, CDR2 FQNEAQ (reference sequence). There are 15 residues in the CDR3. V gave up 6 bases and J gave up 0 bases, with 14 bases separating them. CDR3 amino acids: CASSQYSPVNTEAFF. The CDR3 nucleotides are TGTGCCAGCAGTCAATACAGCCCTGTGAACACTGAAGCTTTCTTT.

This chain connects TRBV27 to TRBJ2-6, with no clear D. V gave up 6 bases and J gave up 0 bases, with 9 bases separating them. The CDR3 runs to 15 residues. CDR1 is MNHEY, CDR2 SMNVEV, per germline (reference sequence). The CDR3: CASRPQISGANVLTF. The DNA of the CDR3 is TGTGCCAGCAGACCCCAGATCTCTGGGGCCAACGTCCTGACTTTC.

The chain employs TRBV5-1 and TRBJ2-1; TRBD1 matches at 10 bases. The CDR3 spans 15 residues. J was trimmed by 2 bases and V by 5 bases; bases with no gene match: 4. The germline gives CDR1 SGHRS, CDR2 YFSETQ. CDR3: CASRKGQGAYNEQFF. DNA for the CDR3: TGCGCCAGCAGAAAAGGACAGGGGGCCTACAATGAGCAGTTCTTC.

V gene TRBV28 combines with J gene TRBJ2-3; D gene uncertain. The CDR3 totals 11 residues. Germline-derived CDR1 and CDR2 are MDHEN and SYDVKM. V was cut by 7 bases and J by 2 bases, with 4 bases left in between. Here the CDR3 reads CASTSTDTQYF. CDR3 bases: TGTGCCAGCACTTCCACAGATACGCAGTATTTT. Full variable domain (missing parts from reference TRBV28 and TRBJ2-3): DVKVTQSSRYLVKRTGEKVFLECVQDMDHENMFWYRQDPGLGLRLIYFSYDVKMKEKGDIPEGYSVSREKKERFSLILESASTNQTSMYLCASTSTDTQYFGPGTRLTVL.

The chain combines TRBV6-5 with TRBJ2-1, with 13 bases lining up with TRBD2. This CDR3 has 14 amino acids. Germline V gives CDR1 MNHEY, CDR2 SVGAGI. Unmatched junction bases numbered 3, after V lost 4 bases and J lost 9 bases. The CDR3 protein is CASSSGLAGVEQFF. As DNA, the CDR3 is TGTGCCAGCAGTTCTGGACTAGCGGGAGTTGAGCAGTTCTTC.

This clone was seen a handful of times. The gene calls are TRBV9 and TRBJ2-5, with 10 bases identical to TRBD2. Germline V gives CDR1 SGDLS, CDR2 YYNGEE. The V gene end was trimmed by 3 bases and the J gene end by 4 bases; junction bases not matched to a gene: 0. The length of the CDR3 is 13 residues. CDR3 protein: CASSGTSGETQYF. Written as DNA, the CDR3 is TGTGCCAGCAGCGGGACTAGCGGAGAGACCCAGTACTTC. Supplemented by reference TRBV9 and TRBJ2-5, the full variable domain reads DSGVTQTPKHLITATGQRVTLRCSPRSGDLSVYWYQQSLDQGLQFLIQYYNGEERAKGNILERFSAQQFPDLHSELNLSSLELGDSALYFCASSGTSGETQYFGPGTRLLVL.

This chain uses TRBV9 with TRBJ2-2; 7 positions match TRBD2. CDR1 and CDR2 (germline): SGDLS, YYNGEE. The V and J ends lost 4 bases and 2 bases, in that order; junction bases with no gene match: 8. This CDR3 has 16 amino acids. DNA of the CDR3: TGTGCCAGCAGCCCTTCGGCTAGCGGTAACACCGGGGAGCTGTTTTTT. Translated, it gives CASSPSASGNTGELFF.

The chain employs TRBV7-2 and TRBJ2-7; no clear D. The CDR3 has 14 amino acids. CDR1 SGHTA and CDR2 FQGNSA come from the germline V gene. Trimming cost V 1 base and J 0 bases, with 7 bases left between them. The CDR3 is CASSLVPDSYEQYF. For the CDR3, the DNA is TGTGCCAGCAGCTTAGTCCCGGACTCCTACGAGCAGTACTTC.

This clone appeared a single time. The rearrangement joins TRBV5-1 to TRBJ1-1; 7 nucleotides line up with TRBD1. This CDR3 region has 14 residues. Germline V gene lookup returns CDR1 SGHRS and CDR2 YFSETQ. V lost 0 bases and J lost 5; bases outside the gene matches: 4. The DNA for the CDR3 is TGCGCCAGCAGCTTGGAGGGGGCATGGACTGAAGCTTTCTTT. Amino acid sequence: CASSLEGAWTEAFF.

This clone is a singleton in its sample. The chain recombines TRBV27 with TRBJ1-2; possibly TRBD1 for D (5 bases). CDR1 MNHEY and CDR2 SMNVEV come from the germline V gene (reference sequence). The CDR3 extends over 14 amino acids. Trimming left V 5 bases short and J 3 bases short, with 13 bases between. The CDR3 spells CASSPQGRDYGYTF. CDR3 coding DNA: TGTGCCAGCAGTCCCCAGGGCAGGGACTATGGCTACACCTTC.

The chain uses TRBV28 and TRBJ2-7; D remains ambiguous. Germline CDR1 MDHEN, CDR2 SYDVKM. The CDR3 runs 13 residues. The germline V and J ends were trimmed by 3 bases and 2 bases, with 8 bases remaining between them. The CDR3 protein is CASSFMDAYEQYF. The CDR3 DNA reads as TGTGCCAGCAGTTTCATGGACGCCTACGAGCAGTACTTC.

The rearrangement links TRBV5-4 to TRBJ2-3; no reliable D call. The CDR3 covers 15 residues. Between the trimmed V and J ends, which lost 4 bases and 0 bases, there was a span of 12 bases. Germline CDR1 reads SGHNT; CDR2 reads YYREEE (reference sequence). In DNA form, the CDR3 reads TGTGCCAGCAGCCTTCACCATCTAAGCACAGATACGCAGTATTTT. This gives the protein CASSLHHLSTDTQYF.

The CDR3 is CASSPEPGTNYGYTF. The CDR3 nucleotides are TGTGCCAGCAGCCCTGAGCCAGGGACTAACTATGGCTACACCTTC. The rearrangement links TRBV4-2 to TRBJ1-2; weak D call: TRBD1 (5 bases). Trimming shortened V by 4 bases and J by 0 bases, and 12 bases separated the two germline ends. The CDR3 totals 15 residues. CDR1 is LGHNA and CDR2 is YNFKEQ in the germline V gene.

The genes are TRBV28 and TRBJ1-5; perhaps TRBD1 as D (5 bases). Between the trimmed V and J ends, which lost 8 bases and 6 bases, there was a span of 20 bases. Germline CDR1 is MDHEN and CDR2 is SYDVKM. The CDR3 has 15 amino acids. The CDR3 sequence: CASENQLGGVQPQHF. DNA for the CDR3: TGTGCCAGCGAAAATCAGTTGGGGGGGGTTCAGCCCCAGCATTTT.

The chain's CDR3 is CASSPPGVPYEQYF. For the CDR3, the DNA is TGTGCCAGCTCACCACCCGGGGTTCCGTACGAGCAGTACTTC. V gene TRBV18 combines with J gene TRBJ2-7, with a tentative D call TRBD2 (5 bases). This CDR3 has 14 residues. In germline, CDR1 is KGHSH, CDR2 LQKENI. V shed 0 bases and J shed 4 bases, with 10 bases lying between them.

This chain uses TRBV4-1 with TRBJ2-1; 7 nucleotides agree with TRBD1. The germline V gene encodes CDR1 MGHRA and CDR2 YSYEKL. This CDR3 is built from 13 residues. V lost 6 bases to trimming and J lost 8 bases; unmatched junction nucleotides: 7. CDR3 sequence (DNA): TGCGCCAGCAGACCAGGGGGAGTAGATGAGCAGTTCTTC. This translates into CASRPGGVDEQFF.

This clone has just one count. The rearrangement links TRBV29-1 to TRBJ2-7, with TRBD1 identical over 10 bases. Per the germline V gene, CDR1 is SQVTM and CDR2 is ANQGSEA. After removal of 6 bases from V and 0 bases from J, the junction contained 8 bases not matched to a gene. This CDR3 region has 15 residues. CDR3 coding DNA: TGCAGCGTCCGGGACAGGGGATTGGGCTCCTACGAGCAGTACTTC. It translates to CSVRDRGLGSYEQYF.

The chain recombines TRBV27 with TRBJ1-6; D gene ambiguous. V gave up 3 bases and J gave up 0 bases, with 15 bases separating them. CDR1 is MNHEY, CDR2 SMNVEV, per germline (reference sequence). CDR3 size: 18 residues. The CDR3 coding sequence is TGTGCCAGCAGTTTCCGCACGCCGGGGAGCTCCTATAATTCACCCCTCCACTTT. It codes for CASSFRTPGSSYNSPLHF.

This chain uses TRBV6-1 with TRBJ2-7; D remains unclear. The germline V gene has CDR1 MNHNS and CDR2 SASEGT. V was clipped by 5 bases and J by 1 base, with 9 bases between them. The CDR3 is made up of 13 amino acids. The CDR3 protein is CASSPENSYEQYF. CDR3 coding DNA: TGTGCCAGCAGTCCCGAGAATTCCTACGAGCAGTACTTC.

The chain uses TRBV7-6 and TRBJ2-2; D not resolved. Germline-derived CDR1 and CDR2 are SGHVS and FNYEAQ. The CDR3 covers 14 residues. Trimming shortened V by 6 bases and J by 5 bases, and 13 bases separated the two germline ends. The CDR3 bases are TGTGCCAGCAGGTCTGAGCTCGGAACCGGGGAGCTGTTTTTT. As protein: CASRSELGTGELFF.

This chain joins TRBV7-9 and TRBJ2-7, with TRBD1 identical over 10 bases. Looked up from germline, CDR1 is SEHNR and CDR2 is FQNEAQ (reference sequence). Germline trimming cut 1 base from V and 0 bases from J; bases unmatched to any gene: 6. CDR3 size: 17 residues. The CDR3 DNA is TGTGCCAGCAGCTTAGATGACAGGGGGCGGCCCTCCTACGAGCAGTACTTC. Translating it yields CASSLDDRGRPSYEQYF.

V gene TRBV29-1 combines with J gene TRBJ2-1; 7 nucleotides line up with TRBD2. Germline V CDR1 and CDR2: SQVTM, ANQGSEA. There are 17 residues in the CDR3. The J segment lost 2 bases and the V segment lost 0 bases, leaving 10 bases of the junction unmatched. The CDR3 nucleotides read TGCAGCGTTGAAGACCCCTTCTCTAGCGGACCCTACAATGAGCAGTTCTTC. Translated: CSVEDPFSSGPYNEQFF.

In DNA, the CDR3 is TGCGCCAGCAGCTCGGACTCGGCGTACTACAATGAGCAGTTCTTC. This translates into CASSSDSAYYNEQFF. This chain connects TRBV5-1 to TRBJ2-1, with D perhaps matching TRBD2 (5 bases). The CDR3 spans 15 residues. Germline V lookup: CDR1 SGHRS, CDR2 YFSETQ. The V end lost 3 bases, the J end lost 3 bases, and 13 bases lay between the germline ends. The whole variable domain, filled in from reference TRBV5-1 and TRBJ2-1, reads KAGVTQTPRYLIKTRGQQVTLSCSPISGHRSVSWYQQTPGQGLQFLFEYFSETQRNKGNFPGRFSGRQFSNSRSEMNVSTLELGDSALYLCASSSDSAYYNEQFFGPGTRLTVL.

This clone was observed a few times. The chain uses TRBV30 and TRBJ2-7; D is perhaps TRBD1 (6 bases). Per germline, CDR1 GTSNPN and CDR2 SVGIG (reference sequence). CDR3 length: 13 residues. With 3 bases removed from V and 2 bases from J, the gap between germline ends came to 11 bases. DNA for the CDR3: TGTGCCTGGAGCCACAGGGCAACCTACGAGCAGTACTTC. This encodes CAWSHRATYEQYF. The full variable domain, rest sourced from reference TRBV30 and TRBJ2-7, is SQTIHQWPATLVQPVGSPLSLECTVEGTSNPNLYWYRQAAGRGLQLLFYSVGIGQISSEVPQNLSASRPQDRQFILSSKKLLLSDSGFYLCAWSHRATYEQYFGPGTRLTVT.

V usage is TRBV4-3 and J usage is TRBJ1-4, with D unresolved. V lost 2 bases and J 0 bases, leaving 10 bases between the germline ends. Germline V lookup: CDR1 LGHNA, CDR2 YSLEER. The CDR3 runs 16 residues. The CDR3 is CASSQTAPATNEKLFF. The CDR3 coding sequence is TGCGCCAGCAGCCAAACTGCCCCGGCAACTAATGAAAAACTGTTTTTT.